The subject of this entry is one T cell receptor beta chain. The same CDR3 also results from other DNA sequences found in this sample. Sequenced by immunoSEQ multiplex PCR; TCRdb stores in-frame clones only, minus some. This sample carries 1,400,000 or so clones, approximately 98.5% of them seen once, and the ten largest clones take 0.36%. This sample is drawn from a study of shared clonotypes between healthy human individuals. Recent acute infections and vaccinations were absent in the healthy HIV-negative adult donors. Subsets obtained from CD4+ cells comprised CD45RA+ naive and CD45RA-negative memory cells. Sequencing was carried out using naive CD4+ T cells sorted from blood. Subset: CD45RA+ positively selected. This clonotype was obtained from a man aged 30 to 45 in good health.

The CDR3 loop is CASSLEGNTGELFF. The CDR3 DNA reads TGTGCCAGCAGCTTAGAGGGTAACACCGGGGAGCTGTTTTTT. The chain combines TRBV5-4 with TRBJ2-2, with D perhaps matching TRBD2 (5 bases). Germline loops: CDR1 SGHNT, CDR2 YYREEE (reference sequence). The CDR3 spans 14 residues. V lost 2 bases to trimming and J lost 2 bases, with 7 bases between them. Together with reference TRBV5-4 and TRBJ2-2, the CDR3 gives the full variable domain: ETGVTQSPTHLIKTRGQQVTLRCSSQSGHNTVSWYQQALGQGPQFIFQYYREEENGRGNFPPRFSGLQFPNYSSELNVNALELDDSALYLCASSLEGNTGELFFGEGSRLTVL.